This is a list of T cell receptor beta chains from one sample in a study of molecular identifiers for immune sequencing clone quantification. TCRdb re-analysed the PCR reads in MiXCR, keeping a single row per CDR3 protein. Of a few hundred thousand distinct CDR3 sequences listed, 25% are singletons. Sequencing used naive CD8+ T cells from blood, with Jurkat cell RNA spiked in. Receptor source: a human donor in good health. Some libraries in this study had Jurkat cell RNA spiked in. Both conserved end residues are part of each CDR3.

v_call cdr3_aa
TRBV5-3 CAISASGGTDTQYF
TRBV5-6 CASSLVREGANEKLFF
TRBV4-3 CASSQGTSRRDTQYF
TRBV2 CASRSRGLGPEAFF
TRBV12-3/TRBV12-4 CASSSQGRNTEAFF
TRBV4-3 CASSQNWQSTDTQYF
TRBV20-1 CSARVFSGGADTQYF
TRBV5-5 CASSLATGQHEQYF
TRBV6-5 CASSQTRGGGIEQYF
TRBV20-1 CSAREGAGSMNQPQHF
TRBV19 CASSISGVGNQPQHF
TRBV15 CATSRGLAGVDNEQFF
TRBV19 CASSIHSPPGNQPQRF
TRBV6-5 CASSYGPFPDTQYF
TRBV7-9 CASSLAGGGDEQFF
TRBV27 CAGSLRGPNEQFF
TRBV7-9 CASSAQGQIETEAFF
TRBV19 CASSTTDERYEQYF
TRBV6-2/TRBV6-3 CASGYDRVTDTQYF
TRBV7-6 CASSPRDSYYEQYF
TRBV12-3/TRBV12-4 CASSLMGWGQPQHF
TRBV12-3/TRBV12-4 CASSSETGVSTDTQYF
TRBV3-1 CASSPVRGPCEQYF
TRBV14 CASSREAGFTGELFF
TRBV20-1 CSAKPLGANEQYF
TRBV12-2 CASRHPRQQNTGELFF
TRBV28 CASSYPLTGTSYEQYF
TRBV5-5 CASSLEAAPVSYNSPLHF
TRBV7-9 CASSPKASGGLQETQYF
TRBV3-1 CASSPWDSFNEQYF
TRBV5-3 CASSLAGTQGETQYF
TRBV29-1 CSVVVSGRGGELFF
TRBV2 CASSVAGAQYEQYF
TRBV27 CASSPVKRVREIPLQYF
TRBV7-9 CASSPQGGSTDTQYF
TRBV19 CASSIDWTANYGYTF
TRBV6-5 CASRGDGQETQYF
TRBV6-1 CASSADRAYEQYF
TRBV3-2 CASRRDGSF
TRBV3-1 CASSHGDRGGTEAFF
TRBV28 CASSFRDRGRTGANVLTF
TRBV6-5 CASSYEGASGMADTQYF